The clone carrying this T cell receptor beta chain occurred a few times. Antigen: not known. These data originate in a study of human T cells and chemical hapten exposure. Study-level information: Chiefly female patients presented with alopecia areata, totalis or universalis.

V was shortened by 4 bases and J by 1 base, with 10 bases between the two germline ends. The CDR3 totals 14 residues. Germline-derived CDR1 and CDR2 are ENHRY and SYGVKD. Findings and caveats of the study: Against controls, expanded TCRs gave rise to significantly more large CDR3 similarity clusters. High-frequency TCRs, those above 1 in 1000, stayed the same after DPC sensitization.

Indicated time point: patch test 1, 2 weeks after DPC sensitization. The treatment: therapeutic diphenylcyclopropenone sensitization with weekly scalp DPC. Individual cDNA molecules received unique molecular identifiers in the library. TCRdb analysed the RACE reads with MiXCR anew, one entry per CDR3 protein. Found here are roughly 80,000 distinct CDR3 sequences, over 8.5% of them singletons; the top ten hold 4% to 5%. The sample here was whole blood, taken in connection with sensitization to the hapten diphenylcyclopropenone (DPC). The J gene is TRBJ1-1, the V gene TRBV10-3; D might be TRBD1 (6 bases). The receptor's source is a woman aged 50 to 60 with alopecia areata. Some clones in this sample may be carry-over from other donors' samples. CDR3 nucleotide sequence: TGTGCCATCAGTGTGTTAGGGGGGAACACTGAAGCTTTCTTT. Protein product: CAISVLGGNTEAFF.